Shown below are 15 T cell receptor beta chains from a single sample sequenced in a study of blood T cells in healthy people across ages. For the second PCR, which ran for 7 to 11 cycles, a sample-barcoded 5' primer and a J-beta primer mix were used. Each CDR3 protein is one row after TCRdb ran MiXCR on the 5' RACE reads. The table lists approximately 730,000 distinct CDR3 sequences, 53% of them singletons, with approximately 40% in the top ten. Sequences were obtained from blood. These receptors originate from a man aged 80 or over in good health.

This clonotype was found many times. The chain links TRBV7-2 to TRBJ2-5, with TRBD2 matching over 10 bases. The CDR3 extends over 14 amino acids. The germline V gene has CDR1 SGHTA and CDR2 FQGNSA. The J segment lost 5 bases and the V segment lost 2 bases, leaving 2 bases of the junction unmatched. The CDR3 DNA is TGTGCCAGCAGCTTACTAGCGGGAGAGGAGACCCAGTACTTC. Residues: CASSLLAGEETQYF.

This clonotype was observed a few times. CDR3 region: CAISDGVGGPYNEQFF. As DNA, the CDR3 is TGTGCCATCAGTGACGGCGTAGGGGGCCCCTACAATGAGCAGTTCTTC. The genes are TRBV10-3 and TRBJ2-1; 7 positions agree with TRBD1. V gave up 3 bases and J gave up 2 bases; unmatched junction bases: 7. The CDR3 spans 16 residues. Germline CDR1 reads ENHRY; CDR2 reads SYGVKD.

On this clonotype itself: Because it lacks the conserved phenylalanine or tryptophan at the end, this CDR3 is likely a read error. CDR3 loop: CASSFSGTGNQETQYS. CDR3 nucleotide sequence: TGCGCCAGCAGCTTCTCCGGGACAGGGAACCAAGAGACCCAGTACTCC. V usage is TRBV5-1 and J usage is TRBJ2-5; the match to TRBD1 covers 9 bases. The V gene end was trimmed by 2 bases and the J gene end by 0 bases; junction bases not matched to a gene: 5. Looked up from germline, CDR1 is SGHRS and CDR2 is YFSETQ. The CDR3 is 16 amino acids.

The V and J genes are TRBV18 and TRBJ2-5; no clear D gene. CDR1 and CDR2 (germline): KGHSH, LQKENI. The CDR3 is made up of 13 amino acids. The V end lost 2 bases, the J end lost 2 bases, and 6 bases lay between the germline ends. The CDR3 nucleotides are TGTGCCAGCTCACCATCACAGCAAGAGACCCAGTACTTC. Translating it yields CASSPSQQETQYF.

The rearrangement uses TRBV28 and TRBJ2-3; 13 bases align to TRBD2. Germline-derived CDR1 and CDR2 are MDHEN and SYDVKM. Trimming removed 5 bases from V and 4 bases from J; junction bases left unmatched: 6. CDR3 length: 16 amino acids. The CDR3 bases are TGTGCCAGCAGTCATACTAGCGGGAGGGTCTCAGATACGCAGTATTTT. As protein: CASSHTSGRVSDTQYF.

The sample holds a few counts of this clonotype. The chain uses TRBV20-1 and TRBJ2-4; D perhaps matches TRBD2 (5 bases). The end of the DNA fits TRBJ2-7 better, so the J call may be wrong. This CDR3 is built from 13 residues. The germline CDR1 and CDR2 sequences are DFQATT and SNEGSKA (reference sequence). CDR3 DNA sequence: TGCAGTGCTAGAGAACCCTGGAGGTACGAGCAGTACTTC. Its protein product is CSAREPWRYEQYF.

This clonotype was recorded only once. The chain carries TRBV20-1 and TRBJ2-6; 9 bases match TRBD2. This CDR3 has 16 amino acids. Germline V gene sequence: CDR1 DFQATT, CDR2 SNEGSKA (reference sequence). V lost 6 bases, J lost 0 bases, and 6 bases stayed unmatched. The CDR3 spells CSATLAGRSGANVLTF. CDR3 bases: TGCAGTGCCACACTAGCGGGCCGCTCTGGGGCCAACGTCCTGACTTTC.

This clonotype was found a few times. V is TRBV28 and J is TRBJ1-2; 9 nucleotides align to TRBD1. Germline lookup yields CDR1 MDHEN and CDR2 SYDVKM. The CDR3 is 19 residues long. V gave up 5 bases and J gave up 2 bases; unmatched junction bases: 18. CDR3 in amino acids: CASSPSSRTGGEINYGYTF. CDR3 coding DNA: TGTGCCAGCAGTCCCTCCTCCCGTACAGGGGGCGAGATAAACTATGGCTACACCTTC.

Details on this clonotype: One end of the junction varies from germline; a read error may be responsible. The chain is built from TRBV7-2 and TRBJ2-7; D not certain. TRBJ2-5 matches the DNA end more closely, so the J call is doubtful. Germline V gene sequence: CDR1 SGHTA, CDR2 FQGNSA. This CDR3 region has 13 residues. CDR3 coding DNA: TGCGCCAGCACGCTCCAATGGTCCGAGACCCAGTACTTC. This translates into CASTLQWSETQYF.

The V gene is TRBV3-1, the J gene TRBJ2-7; D remains unclear. The end of the DNA fits TRBJ2-5 better, so the J call may be wrong. The CDR3 has 14 residues. CDR1 is LGHDT, CDR2 YNNKEL, per germline (reference sequence). The DNA of the CDR3 is TGTGCCAGCAGCCAAAGGACCCGAGGAGAGACCCAGTACTTC. It codes for CASSQRTRGETQYF.

This chain links TRBV27 with TRBJ1-4; 7 bases map to TRBD1. The ends lost 8 bases at V and 4 bases at J; junction bases unmatched: 10. This CDR3 has 15 residues. Germline CDR1 is MNHEY and CDR2 is SMNVEV (reference sequence). For the CDR3, the DNA is TGTGCCAGCCGCCTACAGGGGCGCGGTAATGAAAAACTGTTTTTT. It is translated as CASRLQGRGNEKLFF. Full variable domain (rest looked up from reference TRBV27 and TRBJ1-4): EAQVTQNPRYLITVTGKKLTVTCSQNMNHEYMSWYRQDPGLGLRQIYYSMNVEVTDKGDVPEGYKVSRKEKRNFPLILESPSPNQTSLYFCASRLQGRGNEKLFFGSGTQLSVL.

This clonotype was picked up a small number of times. The chain employs TRBV6-5 and TRBJ2-3, with D perhaps matching TRBD1 (6 bases). V lost 6 bases to trimming and J lost 4 bases, with 11 bases between them. The CDR3 is made up of 13 amino acids. From germline, CDR1 is MNHEY and CDR2 SVGAGI. The DNA for the CDR3 is TGTGCCAGCAGGCGGACAGTCGCAGATACGCAGTATTTT. This gives the protein CASRRTVADTQYF.

This chain uses TRBV24-1 with TRBJ2-3, with D perhaps TRBD2 (5 bases). Germline V gene lookup returns CDR1 KGHDR and CDR2 SFDVKD. CDR3 length: 14 amino acids. Trimming stripped 9 bases from V and 3 bases from J, with 15 bases between. This CDR3 reads CATSDSTSTDTQYF. CDR3 DNA: TGTGCCACCTCGGACTCCACGAGTACAGATACGCAGTATTTT.

The chain links TRBV20-1 to TRBJ1-5; D may be TRBD1 (5 bases). CDR1 is DFQATT and CDR2 is SNEGSKA in the germline V gene (reference sequence). This CDR3 comprises 16 residues. V lost 2 bases, J lost 0 bases, and 14 bases lay in between. CDR3 nucleotide sequence: TGCAGTGCTAGACGGTGGGCAGGGCCTAGCAATCAGCCCCAGCATTTT. Residues: CSARRWAGPSNQPQHF.

The rearrangement uses TRBV2 and TRBJ2-7; possible D gene TRBD1, 6 bases. Germline lookup yields CDR1 SNHLY and CDR2 FYNNEI. V dropped 9 bases and J dropped 2 bases, with 20 bases sitting between them. The CDR3 has 15 residues. This chain's CDR3 is CASCTGTAQAYEQYF. For the CDR3, the DNA is TGTGCCAGTTGCACAGGGACGGCCCAAGCCTACGAGCAGTACTTC.